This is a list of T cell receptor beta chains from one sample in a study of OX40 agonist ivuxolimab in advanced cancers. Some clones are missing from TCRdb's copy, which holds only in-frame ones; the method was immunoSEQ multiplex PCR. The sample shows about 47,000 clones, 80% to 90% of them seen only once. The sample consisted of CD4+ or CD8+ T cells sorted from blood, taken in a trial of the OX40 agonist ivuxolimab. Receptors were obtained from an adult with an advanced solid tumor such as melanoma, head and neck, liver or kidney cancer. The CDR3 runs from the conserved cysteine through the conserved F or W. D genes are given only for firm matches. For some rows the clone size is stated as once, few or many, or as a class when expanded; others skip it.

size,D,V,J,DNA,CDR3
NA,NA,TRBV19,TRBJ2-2,TGTGCCAGTAGTATAACCGGGGAGCTGTTTTTT,CASSITGELFF
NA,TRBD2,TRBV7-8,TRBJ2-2,TGTGCCAGCAGCTTAGCCGAGGGACTAGCGGGAGCGAGCACCGGGGAGCTGTTTTTT,CASSLAEGLAGASTGELFF
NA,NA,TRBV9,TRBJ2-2,TGTGCCAGCAGCCACACGACGGTGAACACCGGGGAGCTGTTTTTT,CASSHTTVNTGELFF
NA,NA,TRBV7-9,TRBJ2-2,TGTGCCAGCAGCGTCGAACCTCAGGGTTACACCGGGGAGCTGTTTTTT,CASSVEPQGYTGELFF
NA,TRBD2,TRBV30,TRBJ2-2,TGTGCCTGGATAGGACCTAGCGGGCTAAACACCGGGGAGCTGTTTTTT,CAWIGPSGLNTGELFF
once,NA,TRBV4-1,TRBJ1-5,TGCGCCAGCAGCCAAGGACACGGGTGGCCCCAGCATTTT,CASSQGHGWPQHF
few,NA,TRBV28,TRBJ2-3,TGTGCCAGCAGTCCCGGGACGATCACAGATACGCAGTATTTT,CASSPGTITDTQYF
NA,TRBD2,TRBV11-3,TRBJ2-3,TGTGCCAGCAGCTTAGACGGGACTAGCGGGATCACAGATACGCAGTATTTT,CASSLDGTSGITDTQYF
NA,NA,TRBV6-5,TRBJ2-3,TGTGCCAGCTCTGCAGCGATGGATACGCAGTATTTT,CASSAAMDTQYF
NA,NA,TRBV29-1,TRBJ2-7,TGCAGCGTCACAGAGCCCCTCCACTCCTACGAGCAGTACTTC,CSVTEPLHSYEQYF
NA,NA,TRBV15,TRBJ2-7,TGTGCCACCAGGGAGACGGGAGACACTCCCGAGCAGTACTTC,CATRETGDTPEQYF
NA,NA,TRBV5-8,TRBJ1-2,TGTGCCAGCAGCTTGAGGCGGCACTATGGCTACACCTTC,CASSLRRHYGYTF
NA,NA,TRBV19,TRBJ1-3,TGTGCCAGTATTCCGCCGCGGTCCGTCTCTGGAAACACCATATATTTT,CASIPPRSVSGNTIYF
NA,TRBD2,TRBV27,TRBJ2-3,TGTGCCAGCAGCCACGAAACTAGCGGGAGAGGAACAGATACGCAGTATTTT,CASSHETSGRGTDTQYF
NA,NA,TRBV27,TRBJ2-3,TGTGCCAGCAAACAGGAGGTAGGGGAGGATACGCAGTATTTT,CASKQEVGEDTQYF
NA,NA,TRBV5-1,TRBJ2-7,TGCGCCAGCAGCCTACAGGGCTACGAGCAGTACTTC,CASSLQGYEQYF
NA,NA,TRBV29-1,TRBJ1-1,TGCAGCGTTGTAGGGGGTACTGAAGCTTTCTTT,CSVVGGTEAFF
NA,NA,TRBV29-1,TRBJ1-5,TGCAGCGTTGAAGCAGGTTGGAATCAGCCCCAGCATTTT,CSVEAGWNQPQHF
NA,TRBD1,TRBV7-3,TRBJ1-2,TGTGCCAGCAGCTCCAAATTGACAGGGGATAACTATGGCTACACCTTC,CASSSKLTGDNYGYTF
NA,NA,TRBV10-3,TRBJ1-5,TGTGCCATCAGAGAGGGGAATAGCAATCAGCCCCAGCATTTT,CAIREGNSNQPQHF
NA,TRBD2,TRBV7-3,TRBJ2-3,TGTGCCAGCAGCTTGACTAGCGGATCCACAGATACGCAGTATTTT,CASSLTSGSTDTQYF
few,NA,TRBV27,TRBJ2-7,TGTGCCAGCAGTACAGGGAGCGAGCAGTACTTC,CASSTGSEQYF
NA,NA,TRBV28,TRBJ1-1,TGTGCCAGCAGTTTAACAGGGTTTGGGACTGAAGCTTTCTTT,CASSLTGFGTEAFF
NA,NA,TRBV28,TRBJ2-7,TGTGCCAGTCGCATGGCAGGCCACTACGAGCAGTACTTC,CASRMAGHYEQYF
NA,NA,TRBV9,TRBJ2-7,TGTGCCAGCAGCGCGTACGGGAGAGGCTCCTACGAGCAGTACTTC,CASSAYGRGSYEQYF
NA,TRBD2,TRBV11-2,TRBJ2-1,TGTGCCAGCAGCTCCTTGTGGCGGGAGTCCCCCTCTGGGGGCAATGAGCAGTTCTTC,CASSSLWRESPSGGNEQFF